The 2 T cell receptor beta chains below were found in one sample sequenced in a study of CD8 T cells in ankylosing spondylitis. One entry per CDR3 protein results from TCRdb running MiXCR on the 5' RACE reads. The sample holds a few hundred thousand distinct CDR3 sequences, around 21% seen once. Sequences were obtained from blood, either unsorted or a sorted T cell fraction (not recorded which). Receptors originate from a female donor with ankylosing spondylitis or in good health (not recorded which).

The genes are TRBV5-4 and TRBJ2-3; the match to TRBD2 covers 8 bases. The CDR3 runs to 19 residues. V was clipped by 0 bases and J by 0 bases; unmatched bases: 12. Germline V gene sequence: CDR1 SGHNT, CDR2 YYREEE (reference sequence). The CDR3 reads CASSLAGAGGIPSTDTQYF. Here the CDR3 DNA reads TGTGCCAGCAGCTTGGCCGGGGCGGGAGGTATTCCTAGCACAGATACGCAGTATTTT.

This clonotype was observed a handful of times. CDR3 protein: CASSKAHTDV. CDR3 sequence (DNA): TGTGCCAGCAGCAAAGCCCACACGGACGTC. V gene TRBV21-1 combines with J gene TRBJ2-7. TRBV21-1 constitutes a pseudogene. The CDR3 contains 10 residues.